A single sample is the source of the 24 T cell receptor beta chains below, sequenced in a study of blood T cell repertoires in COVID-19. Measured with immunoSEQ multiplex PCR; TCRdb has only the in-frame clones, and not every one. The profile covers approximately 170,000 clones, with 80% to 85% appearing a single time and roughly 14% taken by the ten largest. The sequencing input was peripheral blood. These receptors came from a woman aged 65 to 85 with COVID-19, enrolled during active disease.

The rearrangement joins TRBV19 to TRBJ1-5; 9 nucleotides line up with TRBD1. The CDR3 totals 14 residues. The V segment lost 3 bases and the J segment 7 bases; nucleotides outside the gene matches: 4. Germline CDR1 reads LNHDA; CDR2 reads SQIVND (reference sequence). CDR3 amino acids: CASSIWTGDQPQHF. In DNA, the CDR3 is TGTGCCAGTAGTATTTGGACAGGGGACCAGCCCCAGCATTTT.

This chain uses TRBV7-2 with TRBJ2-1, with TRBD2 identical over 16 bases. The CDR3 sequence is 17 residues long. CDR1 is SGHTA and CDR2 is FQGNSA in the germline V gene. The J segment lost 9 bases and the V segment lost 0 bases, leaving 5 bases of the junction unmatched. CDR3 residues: CASSLAGLAGGPSEQFF. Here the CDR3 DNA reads TGTGCCAGCAGCTTAGCGGGACTAGCGGGAGGGCCGTCTGAGCAGTTCTTC.

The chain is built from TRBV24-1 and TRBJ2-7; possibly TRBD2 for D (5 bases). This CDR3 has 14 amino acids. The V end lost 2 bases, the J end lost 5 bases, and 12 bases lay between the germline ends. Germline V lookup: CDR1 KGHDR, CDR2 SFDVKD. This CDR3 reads CATSDSGGTDEQYF. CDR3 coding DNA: TGTGCCACCAGTGATTCCGGAGGAACGGACGAGCAGTACTTC.

In DNA, the CDR3 is TGTGCCAGCAGCCCAGGGTCATACGGGGAGCTGTTTTTT. Protein sequence: CASSPGSYGELFF. This rearrangement joins TRBV7-9 to TRBJ2-2; maybe TRBD1 (5 bases). In germline, CDR1 is SEHNR, CDR2 FQNEAQ (reference sequence). Trimming cost V 5 bases and J 7 bases, with 11 bases left between them. The CDR3 has 13 residues.

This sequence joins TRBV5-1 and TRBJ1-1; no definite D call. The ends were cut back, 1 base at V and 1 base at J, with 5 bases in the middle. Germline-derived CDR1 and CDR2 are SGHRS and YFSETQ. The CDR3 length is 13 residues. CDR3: CASSLSRNTEAFF. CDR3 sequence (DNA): TGCGCCAGCAGCTTGTCCAGGAACACTGAAGCTTTCTTT.

The CDR3 DNA sequence: TGTGCCAGCAGGCTTTCCGGTTATGGCTACACCTTC. Translation gives CASRLSGYGYTF. This chain uses TRBV28 with TRBJ1-2; D is uncertain. Trimming removed 6 bases at V and 5 bases at J, with 10 bases between. The CDR3 runs to 12 residues. The germline V gene encodes CDR1 MDHEN and CDR2 SYDVKM.

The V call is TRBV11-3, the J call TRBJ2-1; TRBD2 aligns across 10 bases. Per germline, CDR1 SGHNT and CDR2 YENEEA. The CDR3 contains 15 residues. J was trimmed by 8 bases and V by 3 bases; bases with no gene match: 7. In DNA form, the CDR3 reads TGTGCCAGCAGCTTTTCCGGGACTAGCGTGGATGAGCAGTTCTTC. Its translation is CASSFSGTSVDEQFF.

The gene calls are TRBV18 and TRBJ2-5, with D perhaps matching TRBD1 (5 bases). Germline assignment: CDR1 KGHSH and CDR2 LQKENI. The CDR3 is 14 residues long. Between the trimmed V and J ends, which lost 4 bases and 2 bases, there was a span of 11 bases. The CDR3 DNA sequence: TGTGCCAGCTCACTGCGACAGATTCAAGAGACCCAGTACTTC. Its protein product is CASSLRQIQETQYF.

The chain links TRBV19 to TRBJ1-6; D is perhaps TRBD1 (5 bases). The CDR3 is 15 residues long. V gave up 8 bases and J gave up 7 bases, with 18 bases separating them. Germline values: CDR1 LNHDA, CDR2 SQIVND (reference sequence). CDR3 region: CASQGREISNSPLHF. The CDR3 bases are TGTGCCAGTCAGGGCAGGGAAATTTCCAATTCACCCCTCCACTTT.

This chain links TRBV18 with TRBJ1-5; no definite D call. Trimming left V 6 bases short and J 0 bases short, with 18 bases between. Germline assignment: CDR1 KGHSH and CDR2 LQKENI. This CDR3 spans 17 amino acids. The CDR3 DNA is TGTGCCAGCTCCTCCGGCAAGGGAGGTCTTAGCAATCAGCCCCAGCATTTT. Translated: CASSSGKGGLSNQPQHF.

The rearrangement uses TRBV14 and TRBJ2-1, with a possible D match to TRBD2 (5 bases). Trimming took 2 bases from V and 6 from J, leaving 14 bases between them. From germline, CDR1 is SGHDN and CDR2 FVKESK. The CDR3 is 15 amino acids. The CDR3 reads CASSQWTGWSNEQFF. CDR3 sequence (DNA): TGTGCCAGCAGCCAATGGACGGGGTGGAGCAATGAGCAGTTCTTC. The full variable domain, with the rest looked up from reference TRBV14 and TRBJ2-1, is EAGVTQFPSHSVIEKGQTVTLRCDPISGHDNLYWYRRVMGKEIKFLLHFVKESKQDESGMPNNRFLAERTGGTYSTLKVQPAELEDSGVYFCASSQWTGWSNEQFFGPGTRLTVL.

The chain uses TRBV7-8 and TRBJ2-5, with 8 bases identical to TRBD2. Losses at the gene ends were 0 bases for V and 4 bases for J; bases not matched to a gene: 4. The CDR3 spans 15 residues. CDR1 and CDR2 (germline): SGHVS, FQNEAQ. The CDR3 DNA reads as TGTGCCAGCAGCTTAGCGGTCCGGGGGGGAGAGACCCAGTACTTC. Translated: CASSLAVRGGETQYF.

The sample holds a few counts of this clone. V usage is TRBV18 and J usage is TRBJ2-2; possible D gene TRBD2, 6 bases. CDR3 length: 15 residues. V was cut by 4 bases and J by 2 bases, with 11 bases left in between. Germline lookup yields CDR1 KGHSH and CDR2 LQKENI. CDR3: CASSRGGLNTGELFF. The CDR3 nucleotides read TGTGCCAGCTCACGGGGAGGCCTAAACACCGGGGAGCTGTTTTTT. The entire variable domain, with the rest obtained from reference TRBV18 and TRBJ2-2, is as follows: NAGVMQNPRHLVRRRGQEARLRCSPMKGHSHVYWYRQLPEEGLKFMVYLQKENIIDESGMPKERFSAEFPKEGPSILRIQQVVRGDSAAYFCASSRGGLNTGELFFGEGSRLTVL.

This CDR3 reads CASSVIAGGPSEQYF. The CDR3 nucleotides read TGTGCCAGCAGCGTCATAGCCGGAGGGCCTTCCGAGCAGTACTTC. The chain couples TRBV5-4 to TRBJ2-7; D may be TRBD2 (6 bases). The CDR3 loop spans 15 amino acids. V dropped 4 bases and J dropped 6 bases, with 20 bases sitting between them. CDR1 and CDR2 from the germline V gene are SGHNT and YYREEE (reference sequence).

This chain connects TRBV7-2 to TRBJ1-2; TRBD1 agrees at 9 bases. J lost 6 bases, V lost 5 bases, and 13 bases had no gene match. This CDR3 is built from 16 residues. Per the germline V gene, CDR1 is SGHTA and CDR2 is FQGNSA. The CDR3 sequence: CASSNTPGQGFHGYTF. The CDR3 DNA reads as TGTGCCAGCAGCAATACCCCGGGACAGGGTTTTCATGGCTACACCTTC.

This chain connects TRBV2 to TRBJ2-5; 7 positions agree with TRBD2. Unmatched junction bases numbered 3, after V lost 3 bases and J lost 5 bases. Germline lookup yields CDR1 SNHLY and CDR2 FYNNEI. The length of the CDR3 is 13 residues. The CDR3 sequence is CASSDGGKETQYF. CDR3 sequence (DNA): TGTGCCAGCAGTGACGGGGGGAAGGAGACCCAGTACTTC.

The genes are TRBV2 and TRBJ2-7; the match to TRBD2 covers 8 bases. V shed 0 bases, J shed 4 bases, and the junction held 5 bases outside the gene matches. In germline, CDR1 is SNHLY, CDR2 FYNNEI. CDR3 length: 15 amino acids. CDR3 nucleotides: TGTGCCAGCAGTGAAGCGCGCACTAGCGGATACGAGCAGTACGTC. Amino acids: CASSEARTSGYEQYV.

CDR3: CASSQDQRGGAQHF. The CDR3 nucleotides are TGTGCCAGCAGCCAAGATCAAAGGGGAGGGGCCCAGCATTTT. This chain links TRBV3-1 (or the pseudogene TRBV3-2) with TRBJ1-5; maybe TRBD1 (5 bases). The germline V gene encodes CDR1 LGHDT and CDR2 YNNKEL (reference sequence). The V gene lost 0 bases and the J gene lost 11 bases, with 14 bases spanning the gap. This CDR3 contains 14 residues.

Here the CDR3 DNA reads TGTGCCAGCAGCTCTAACAGGGTTGAAAAACTGTTTTTT. Translating it yields CASSSNRVEKLFF. The chain joins TRBV5-6 to TRBJ1-4, with D maybe TRBD1 (6 bases). Trimming took off 3 bases at V and 7 bases at J, with 10 bases between the two ends. Germline V gene lookup returns CDR1 SGHDT and CDR2 YYEEEE. CDR3 length: 13 residues.

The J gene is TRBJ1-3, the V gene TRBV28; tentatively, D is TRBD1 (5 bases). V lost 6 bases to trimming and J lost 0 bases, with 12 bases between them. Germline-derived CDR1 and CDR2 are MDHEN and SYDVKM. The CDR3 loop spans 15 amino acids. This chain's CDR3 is CASRQQVTSGNTIYF. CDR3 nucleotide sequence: TGTGCCAGCAGACAACAGGTAACCTCTGGAAACACCATATATTTT.

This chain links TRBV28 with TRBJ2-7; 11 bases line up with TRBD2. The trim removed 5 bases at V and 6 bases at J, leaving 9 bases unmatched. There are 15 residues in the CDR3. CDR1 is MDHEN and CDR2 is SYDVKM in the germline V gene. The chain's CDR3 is CASSQVSGRVGEQYF. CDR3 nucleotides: TGTGCCAGCAGTCAAGTTAGCGGGAGGGTGGGCGAGCAGTACTTC.

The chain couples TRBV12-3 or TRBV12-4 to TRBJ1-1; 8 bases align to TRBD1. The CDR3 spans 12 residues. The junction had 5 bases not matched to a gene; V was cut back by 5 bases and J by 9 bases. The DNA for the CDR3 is TGTGCCAGCAGTCTAGACAGGGGAAAAGCTTTCTTT. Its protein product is CASSLDRGKAFF.

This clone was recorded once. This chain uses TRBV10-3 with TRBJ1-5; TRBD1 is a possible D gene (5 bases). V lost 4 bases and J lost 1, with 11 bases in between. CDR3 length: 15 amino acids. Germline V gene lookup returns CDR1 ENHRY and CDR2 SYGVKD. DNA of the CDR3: TGTGCCATCAGTGCGCAGGGTCAAAGCAATCAGCCCCAGCATTTT. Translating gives CAISAQGQSNQPQHF.

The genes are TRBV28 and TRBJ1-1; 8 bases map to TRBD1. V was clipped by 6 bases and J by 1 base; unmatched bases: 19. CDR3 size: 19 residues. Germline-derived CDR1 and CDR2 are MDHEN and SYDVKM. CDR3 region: CASRAASLNPGTGNTEAFF. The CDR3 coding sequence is TGTGCCAGCAGAGCCGCCAGCTTAAATCCCGGGACAGGGAACACTGAAGCTTTCTTT.